This T cell receptor (beta chain) was recorded in a study of blood T cell repertoires in COVID-19. Study-level information: Whether acute or convalescent, the COVID-19 samples came from the United States, Italy and Spain. PBMCs, B-cell-depleted T cells, or T cells were the source of the cDNA or gDNA that made up the material.

CDR1 is ENHRY, CDR2 SYGVKD, per germline. This CDR3 region has 15 residues. The V end lost 3 bases, the J end lost 3 bases, and 11 bases lay between the germline ends. The Seattle patients joined while their infection was active and were tracked longitudinally afterward. As handled by the study authors: Amplification of reference gene primers was used by the study to estimate nucleated cell counts. TCRdb keeps only in-frame clones here, not all; method: immunoSEQ multiplex PCR. D and trimming were read from the DNA, whereas the V and J calls and clone size are those reported in that table. The sample yields 75,000 to 90,000 clones, roughly 80% seen once.

The receptor comes from a man aged 60-69 years with COVID-19, enrolled during active disease. The sample consisted of peripheral blood. V gene TRBV10-3 combines with J gene TRBJ2-2, with D perhaps matching TRBD1 (7 bases). CDR3: CAISDGRGDTGELFF. CDR3 DNA: TGTGCCATCAGTGACGGCAGGGGGGACACCGGGGAGCTGTTTTTT.